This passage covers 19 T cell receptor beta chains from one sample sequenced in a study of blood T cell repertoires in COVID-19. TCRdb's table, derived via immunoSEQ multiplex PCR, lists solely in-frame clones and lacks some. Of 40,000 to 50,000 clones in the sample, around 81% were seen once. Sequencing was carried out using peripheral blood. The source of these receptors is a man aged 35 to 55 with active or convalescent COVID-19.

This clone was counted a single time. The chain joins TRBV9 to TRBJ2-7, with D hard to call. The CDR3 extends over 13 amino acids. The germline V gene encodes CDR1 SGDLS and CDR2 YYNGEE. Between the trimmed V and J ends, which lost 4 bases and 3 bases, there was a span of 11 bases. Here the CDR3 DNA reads TGTGCCAGCAGCCCCGCCCGGAGCTACGAGCAGTACTTC. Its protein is CASSPARSYEQYF.

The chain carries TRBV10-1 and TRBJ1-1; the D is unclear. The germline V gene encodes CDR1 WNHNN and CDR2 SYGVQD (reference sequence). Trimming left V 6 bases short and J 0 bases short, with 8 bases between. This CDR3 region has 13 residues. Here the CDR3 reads CASRLKMNTEAFF. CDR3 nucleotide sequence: TGCGCCAGCAGACTGAAGATGAACACTGAAGCTTTCTTT.

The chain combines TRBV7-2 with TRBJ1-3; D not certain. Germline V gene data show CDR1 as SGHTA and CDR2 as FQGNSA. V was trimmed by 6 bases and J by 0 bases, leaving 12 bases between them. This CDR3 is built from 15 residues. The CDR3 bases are TGTGCCAGCAGTTTACGCCTGAGCTCTGGAAACACCATATATTTT. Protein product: CASSLRLSSGNTIYF.

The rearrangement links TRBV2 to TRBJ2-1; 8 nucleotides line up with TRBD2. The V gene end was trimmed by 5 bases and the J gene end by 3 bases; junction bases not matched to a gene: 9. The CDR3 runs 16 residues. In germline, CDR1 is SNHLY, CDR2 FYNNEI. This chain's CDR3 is CASSPGGRWGYNEQFF. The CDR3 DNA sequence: TGTGCCAGCAGTCCTGGCGGGAGGTGGGGCTACAATGAGCAGTTCTTC.

CDR3 nucleotides: TGTGCCAGCAGCTCCTGGACAGCCTCTGGAAACACCATATATTTT. It yields the protein CASSSWTASGNTIYF. The chain uses TRBV5-4 and TRBJ1-3, with D perhaps TRBD1 (6 bases). With 3 bases removed from V and 0 bases from J, the gap between germline ends came to 10 bases. Germline loops: CDR1 SGHNT, CDR2 YYREEE (reference sequence). There are 15 residues in the CDR3.

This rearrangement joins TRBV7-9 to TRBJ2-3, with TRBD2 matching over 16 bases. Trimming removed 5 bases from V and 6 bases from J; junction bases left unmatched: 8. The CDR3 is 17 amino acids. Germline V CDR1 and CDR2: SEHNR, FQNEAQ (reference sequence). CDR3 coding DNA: TGTGCCAGCAGCACCGGGACTAGCGGGAGGGCCTTGGATACGCAGTATTTT. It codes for CASSTGTSGRALDTQYF.

The DNA of the CDR3 is TGTGCCAGCACAATCCTACAGGTTAACTATGGCTACACCTTC. Translating it yields CASTILQVNYGYTF. This chain links TRBV6-5 with TRBJ1-2; tentative D call: TRBD1 (5 bases). The CDR3 has 14 amino acids. Deletions cut 7 bases from V and 1 base from J, with 13 bases between. CDR1 and CDR2 (germline): MNHEY, SVGAGI.

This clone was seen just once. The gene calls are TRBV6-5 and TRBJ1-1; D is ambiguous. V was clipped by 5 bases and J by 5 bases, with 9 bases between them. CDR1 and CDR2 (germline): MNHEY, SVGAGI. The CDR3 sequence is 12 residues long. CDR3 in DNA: TGTGCCAGCAGTCAGCGGAAGACTGAAGCTTTCTTT. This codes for CASSQRKTEAFF.

The CDR3 is CASSSRGGLDTEAFF. CDR3 coding DNA: TGTGCCAGCAGCTCTCGGGGGGGTCTCGACACTGAAGCTTTCTTT. J is TRBJ1-1 and V is TRBV7-9; D is perhaps TRBD1 (5 bases). CDR1 SEHNR and CDR2 FQNEAQ come from the germline V gene (reference sequence). Trimming shortened V by 4 bases and J by 3 bases, and 15 bases separated the two germline ends. The CDR3 is made up of 15 amino acids.

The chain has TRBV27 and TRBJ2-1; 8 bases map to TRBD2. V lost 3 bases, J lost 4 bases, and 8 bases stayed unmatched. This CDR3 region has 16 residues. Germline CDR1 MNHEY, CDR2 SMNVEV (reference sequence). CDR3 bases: TGTGCCAGCAGTTTGGTATCGGGAGGGCCGTACAATGAGCAGTTCTTC. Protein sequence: CASSLVSGGPYNEQFF.

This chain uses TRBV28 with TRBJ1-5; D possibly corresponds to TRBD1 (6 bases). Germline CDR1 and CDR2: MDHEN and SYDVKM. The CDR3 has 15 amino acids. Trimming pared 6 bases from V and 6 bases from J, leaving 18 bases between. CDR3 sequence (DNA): TGTGCCAGCAGCCCCCAATGGACAGTCTCTCAGCCCCAGCATTTT. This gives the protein CASSPQWTVSQPQHF.

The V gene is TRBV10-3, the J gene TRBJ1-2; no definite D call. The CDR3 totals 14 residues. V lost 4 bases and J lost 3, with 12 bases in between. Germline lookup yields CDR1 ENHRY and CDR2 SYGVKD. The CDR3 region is CAISAGLGDYGYTF. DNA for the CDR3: TGTGCCATCAGTGCGGGGTTAGGTGACTATGGCTACACCTTC.

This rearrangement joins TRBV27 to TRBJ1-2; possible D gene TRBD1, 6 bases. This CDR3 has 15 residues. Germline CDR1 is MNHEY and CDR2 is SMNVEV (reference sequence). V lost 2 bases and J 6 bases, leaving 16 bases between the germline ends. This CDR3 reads CASSLKRDTQHGYTF. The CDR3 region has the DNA TGTGCCAGCAGTTTAAAGCGGGACACGCAGCATGGCTACACCTTC.

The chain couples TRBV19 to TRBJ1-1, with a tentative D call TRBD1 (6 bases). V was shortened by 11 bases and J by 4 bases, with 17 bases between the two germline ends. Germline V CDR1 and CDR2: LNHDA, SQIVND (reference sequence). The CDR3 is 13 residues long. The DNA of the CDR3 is TGTGCCTCTTCCACAGGGAGGGGCACTGAAGCTTTCTTT. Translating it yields CASSTGRGTEAFF.

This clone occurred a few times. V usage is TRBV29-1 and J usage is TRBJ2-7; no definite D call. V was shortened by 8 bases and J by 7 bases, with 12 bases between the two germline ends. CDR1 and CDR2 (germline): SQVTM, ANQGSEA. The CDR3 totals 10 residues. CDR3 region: CSTEAGEQYF. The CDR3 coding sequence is TGCAGCACTGAGGCCGGAGAGCAGTACTTC.

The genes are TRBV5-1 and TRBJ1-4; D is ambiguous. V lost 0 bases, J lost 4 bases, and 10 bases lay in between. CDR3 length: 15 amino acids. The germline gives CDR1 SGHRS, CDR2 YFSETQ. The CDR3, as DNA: TGCGCCAGCAGCTTGGGATACGAGGTTAATGAAAAACTGTTTTTT. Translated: CASSLGYEVNEKLFF.

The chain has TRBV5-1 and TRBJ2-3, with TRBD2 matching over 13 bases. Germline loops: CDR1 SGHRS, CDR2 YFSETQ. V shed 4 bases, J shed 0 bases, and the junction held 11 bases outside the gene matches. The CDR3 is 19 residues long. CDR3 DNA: TGCGCCAGCAGCCCATTACTAGCGGGAGGGCCCGGGAGCACAGATACGCAGTATTTT. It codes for CASSPLLAGGPGSTDTQYF.

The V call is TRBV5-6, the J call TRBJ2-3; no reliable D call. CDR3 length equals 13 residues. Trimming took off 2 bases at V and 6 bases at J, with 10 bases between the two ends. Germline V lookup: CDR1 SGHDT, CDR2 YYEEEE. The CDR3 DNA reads TGTGCCAGCAGCTTCCCGGCGGAGGATACGCAGTATTTT. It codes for CASSFPAEDTQYF.

This chain's CDR3 is CASSLAGGDEQYF. The CDR3 DNA follows: TGTGCCAGCAGCTTAGCGGGGGGTGACGAGCAGTACTTC. The gene calls are TRBV7-9 and TRBJ2-7, with TRBD2 as a possible D gene (6 bases). Germline V CDR1 and CDR2: SEHNR, FQNEAQ (reference sequence). V lost 0 bases and J lost 5, with 8 bases in between. The CDR3 spans 13 residues.